This T cell receptor (beta chain) was sequenced during a study of T cells in localized non-small cell lung cancer. Study-wide results and limits: The highest T cell clonality was in uninvolved adjacent lung, above tumor. The appearance of a median about 62 of the top 100 tumor clones was seen in adjacent lung.

Repertoires were generated with immunoSEQ multiplex PCR, while TCRdb's copy carries only in-frame clones and drops some. The table has some 50,000 clones, around 80% seen once. Details on this clone: What it binds is unknown.

Sequenced here: peripheral blood mononuclear cells, sampled before any cancer treatment. The sequence was collected from a man between 40 and 75 years old with stage III lung adenocarcinoma.

Here the CDR3 reads CASSSEVLGAQRRQQYF. The DNA of the CDR3 is TGTGCCAGCAGCTCCGAGGTGTTGGGGGCGCAGCGGCGGCAGCAGTACTTC. The chain uses TRBV11-2 and TRBJ2-7; D might be TRBD1 (6 bases). This CDR3 is built from 17 residues. Deletions cut 4 bases from V and 8 bases from J, with 27 bases between. Germline V CDR1 and CDR2: SGHAT, FQNNGV.